Listed below are T cell receptor beta chains from one sample, sequenced in a study of blood T cell repertoires in COVID-19. Method: immunoSEQ multiplex PCR; TCRdb's copy keeps in-frame clones and lacks some. The sample yields roughly 100,000 clones, 81% seen once. The sequenced sample consisted of peripheral blood. These receptors all come from a woman aged 70 to 79 with acute or convalescent COVID-19. CDR3s include the opening cysteine and the closing phenylalanine or tryptophan. A D gene is named only where the DNA matches it firmly. Not every row has a clone size; where given, it reads once, few, many or a size class.

cdr3_nt: TGTGCCAGCAGTACTCAGGCCCCCCAGAACACCGGGGAGCTGTTTTTT; cdr3_aa: CASSTQAPQNTGELFF; v_call: TRBV13; d_call: .; j_call: TRBJ2-2; clone_size: .
cdr3_nt: TGTGCCAGCAGCCCAGGGACAGGGCCTTATGGCTACACCTTC; cdr3_aa: CASSPGTGPYGYTF; v_call: TRBV7-2; d_call: TRBD1; j_call: TRBJ1-2; clone_size: .
cdr3_nt: TGTGCCATCAGCCGAAGGGGGCCCACCGGGGAGCTGTTTTTT; cdr3_aa: CAISRRGPTGELFF; v_call: TRBV27; d_call: TRBD1; j_call: TRBJ2-2; clone_size: .
cdr3_nt: TGTGCCAGCAGCCCTACCGGGACAGACCTTTGGGATACGCAGTATTTT; cdr3_aa: CASSPTGTDLWDTQYF; v_call: TRBV7-9; d_call: TRBD1; j_call: TRBJ2-3; clone_size: .
cdr3_nt: TGTGCCAGCAGCTTACAGGGGAACACTGAAGCTTTCTTT; cdr3_aa: CASSLQGNTEAFF; v_call: TRBV7-9; d_call: .; j_call: TRBJ1-1; clone_size: .
cdr3_nt: TGTGCCAGCATACTAGTTCGGGACTCGCAGGGCGAGCAGTACTTC; cdr3_aa: CASILVRDSQGEQYF; v_call: TRBV6-5; d_call: .; j_call: TRBJ2-7; clone_size: .
cdr3_nt: TGTGCCAGCAGCTTGGGAGGGAGGGAGAGTTCACCCCTCCACTTT; cdr3_aa: CASSLGGRESSPLHF; v_call: TRBV7-9; d_call: .; j_call: TRBJ1-6; clone_size: few
cdr3_nt: TGCGCCAGCAGTTTCGGGCAAGAGACCCAGTACTTC; cdr3_aa: CASSFGQETQYF; v_call: TRBV5-1; d_call: .; j_call: TRBJ2-5; clone_size: .
cdr3_nt: TGTGCCTGGAATCCGAGCTCCTACGAGCAGTACTTC; cdr3_aa: CAWNPSSYEQYF; v_call: TRBV30; d_call: .; j_call: TRBJ2-7; clone_size: .
cdr3_nt: TGTGCCAGCAGCCCTGCTCCTGAGACCGGGGAGCTGTTTTTT; cdr3_aa: CASSPAPETGELFF; v_call: TRBV9; d_call: .; j_call: TRBJ2-2; clone_size: .
cdr3_nt: TGTGCCAGTAGTATGGGTAGCGGGGGAACTAGCACAGATACGCAGTATTTT; cdr3_aa: CASSMGSGGTSTDTQYF; v_call: TRBV19; d_call: TRBD2; j_call: TRBJ2-3; clone_size: .
cdr3_nt: TGTGCCAGCAGCTTGGTGGGAGACCAGGGGGCCCAGTACTTC; cdr3_aa: CASSLVGDQGAQYF; v_call: TRBV5-5; d_call: TRBD1; j_call: TRBJ2-5; clone_size: .
cdr3_nt: TGTGCCAGTAGTAGAGTCCCGGGACAGGCAACTAATGAAAAACTGTTTTTT; cdr3_aa: CASSRVPGQATNEKLFF; v_call: TRBV19; d_call: TRBD1; j_call: TRBJ1-4; clone_size: .
cdr3_nt: TGTGCCAGCAGCCCTTGGACAGGGACCTACGAGCAGTACTTC; cdr3_aa: CASSPWTGTYEQYF; v_call: TRBV5-6; d_call: TRBD1; j_call: TRBJ2-7; clone_size: .
cdr3_nt: TGTGCCAGCGCAGGTACAGGGGAAAACATTCAGTACTTC; cdr3_aa: CASAGTGENIQYF; v_call: TRBV2; d_call: TRBD1; j_call: TRBJ2-4; clone_size: .
cdr3_nt: TGCGCCAGCAGCTTGGACGGGGTGTCTAGCGGGGCCCTCTCCTACGAGCAGTACTTC; cdr3_aa: CASSLDGVSSGALSYEQYF; v_call: TRBV5-1; d_call: TRBD2; j_call: TRBJ2-7; clone_size: .
cdr3_nt: TGCGCCAGCAGTGGGACAGGGATGGACTATGGCTACACCTTC; cdr3_aa: CASSGTGMDYGYTF; v_call: TRBV10-2; d_call: TRBD1; j_call: TRBJ1-2; clone_size: few
cdr3_nt: TGTGCCAGCACCATGTCTAGCGGGAGGCCCGAGCAGTACTTC; cdr3_aa: CASTMSSGRPEQYF; v_call: TRBV28; d_call: TRBD2; j_call: TRBJ2-7; clone_size: .
cdr3_nt: TGTGCCAGTAGGGAGCAGGGAGGGCAGCCCCAGCATTTT; cdr3_aa: CASREQGGQPQHF; v_call: TRBV19; d_call: .; j_call: TRBJ1-5; clone_size: .
cdr3_nt: TGTGCCAGCAGCGTGAACCAAGGGGTTGGCTACACCTTC; cdr3_aa: CASSVNQGVGYTF; v_call: TRBV9; d_call: .; j_call: TRBJ1-2; clone_size: .
cdr3_nt: TGTGCCAGCTCACCCGGGCAGGGGGATCAGCCCCAGCATTTT; cdr3_aa: CASSPGQGDQPQHF; v_call: TRBV18; d_call: TRBD1; j_call: TRBJ1-5; clone_size: .
cdr3_nt: TGCGCCAGCAGCTCGTCCATTACAGGGAGCACAGATACGCAGTATTTT; cdr3_aa: CASSSSITGSTDTQYF; v_call: TRBV5-1; d_call: .; j_call: TRBJ2-3; clone_size: .
cdr3_nt: TGTGCCAGCAGCCCGCGACTAGCGGGAGGGCGGGAGACCCAGTACTTC; cdr3_aa: CASSPRLAGGRETQYF; v_call: TRBV7-8; d_call: TRBD2; j_call: TRBJ2-5; clone_size: few
cdr3_nt: TGTGCCATCAGTGCGGGGAACACCCCATACGAGCAGTACTTC; cdr3_aa: CAISAGNTPYEQYF; v_call: TRBV10-3; d_call: .; j_call: TRBJ2-7; clone_size: .
cdr3_nt: TGCGCCAGCAGCCAAGATAGGCGGGGGGGACAAGAGACCCAGTACTTC; cdr3_aa: CASSQDRRGGQETQYF; v_call: TRBV4-1; d_call: TRBD2; j_call: TRBJ2-5; clone_size: .
cdr3_nt: TGTGCCAGCAGCCCTAGGGAGCGGGAGGGCCACTACGAGCAGTACTTC; cdr3_aa: CASSPREREGHYEQYF; v_call: TRBV21-1; d_call: .; j_call: TRBJ2-7; clone_size: .
cdr3_nt: TGTGCCAGCAGTTACATTAGCGGGAGGGGTAGCTCCTACAATGAGCAGTTCTTC; cdr3_aa: CASSYISGRGSSYNEQFF; v_call: TRBV6-2/TRBV6-3; d_call: TRBD2; j_call: TRBJ2-1; clone_size: .
cdr3_nt: TGTGCCAGTACCACAGGAGGGTCGGCCGAGCAGTACTTC; cdr3_aa: CASTTGGSAEQYF; v_call: TRBV19; d_call: .; j_call: TRBJ2-7; clone_size: .
cdr3_nt: TGTGCCAGCAGCTCTCACAATGAGCAGTTCTTC; cdr3_aa: CASSSHNEQFF; v_call: TRBV11-3; d_call: .; j_call: TRBJ2-1; clone_size: once
cdr3_nt: TGTGCCAGTAGTATTTGGGGGGGCACTGAAGCTTTCTTT; cdr3_aa: CASSIWGGTEAFF; v_call: TRBV19; d_call: .; j_call: TRBJ1-1; clone_size: .
cdr3_nt: TGTGCCAGCAGTTCCATGACTAGCGGGAAGGCCGGGGAGCTGTTTTTT; cdr3_aa: CASSSMTSGKAGELFF; v_call: TRBV28; d_call: TRBD2; j_call: TRBJ2-2; clone_size: many
cdr3_nt: TGTGCCAGCTCACCACCCACAGCCGCTACCAATCAGCCCCAGCATTTT; cdr3_aa: CASSPPTAATNQPQHF; v_call: TRBV18; d_call: .; j_call: TRBJ1-5; clone_size: .
cdr3_nt: TGTGCCAGCAGAGGGGGATTGGGGGGGCAGAACTATGGCTACACCTTC; cdr3_aa: CASRGGLGGQNYGYTF; v_call: TRBV27; d_call: .; j_call: TRBJ1-2; clone_size: .
cdr3_nt: TGTGCCAGCAGCCGCGACCCGGGACATAGTAGCGAGCAGTACTTC; cdr3_aa: CASSRDPGHSSEQYF; v_call: TRBV6-5; d_call: .; j_call: TRBJ2-7; clone_size: .
cdr3_nt: TGCGCCAGCAGCCAAGCTTGGGGGACTCCCAGGGCTTTCTTT; cdr3_aa: CASSQAWGTPRAFF; v_call: TRBV4-3; d_call: .; j_call: TRBJ1-1; clone_size: .
cdr3_nt: TGTGCCAGCAGTCTACGACAGGGGCTCTATGGCTACACCTTC; cdr3_aa: CASSLRQGLYGYTF; v_call: TRBV2; d_call: TRBD1; j_call: TRBJ1-2; clone_size: .
cdr3_nt: TGTGCCAGCAACCCTGGAGGGAATGAGCAGTTCTTC; cdr3_aa: CASNPGGNEQFF; v_call: TRBV12-3/TRBV12-4; d_call: .; j_call: TRBJ2-1; clone_size: few
cdr3_nt: TGTGCCAGTAGCACAGGGAGCGGAACTGAAGCTTTCTTT; cdr3_aa: CASSTGSGTEAFF; v_call: TRBV19; d_call: .; j_call: TRBJ1-1; clone_size: .
cdr3_nt: TGCAGCGTTGAAGCGAGCTCCTACAATGAGCAGTTCTTC; cdr3_aa: CSVEASSYNEQFF; v_call: TRBV29-1; d_call: .; j_call: TRBJ2-1; clone_size: .
cdr3_nt: TGTGCCAGCAGTTCACAGGGAATGGGCTCCTACGAGCAGTACTTC; cdr3_aa: CASSSQGMGSYEQYF; v_call: TRBV6-5; d_call: .; j_call: TRBJ2-7; clone_size: .
cdr3_nt: TGTGCCAGCAGTTACTCGAAAGACGGGTTAGCGGGCCAAGAGACCCAGTACTTC; cdr3_aa: CASSYSKDGLAGQETQYF; v_call: TRBV6-2/TRBV6-3; d_call: TRBD2; j_call: TRBJ2-5; clone_size: .
cdr3_nt: TGTGCCAGCAGCGTCACCGGGACAGTCCTTTACGAGCAGTACTTC; cdr3_aa: CASSVTGTVLYEQYF; v_call: TRBV9; d_call: TRBD1; j_call: TRBJ2-7; clone_size: .
cdr3_nt: TGCGCCAGCAGCTTGGCCGGGAACTATGGCTACACCTTC; cdr3_aa: CASSLAGNYGYTF; v_call: TRBV5-1; d_call: .; j_call: TRBJ1-2; clone_size: .
cdr3_nt: TGCGCCAGCACGCCCTTTGGGCAGGGAGGGGAGACCCAGTACTTC; cdr3_aa: CASTPFGQGGETQYF; v_call: TRBV10-2; d_call: TRBD2; j_call: TRBJ2-5; clone_size: .
cdr3_nt: TGTGCCAGTAGACCCAATCTCGGGTACAATGAGCAGTTCTTC; cdr3_aa: CASRPNLGYNEQFF; v_call: TRBV19; d_call: .; j_call: TRBJ2-1; clone_size: .
cdr3_nt: TGCGCCAGCAGCCAAGAAAGGGCTAGCAGATACAATGAGCAGTTCTTC; cdr3_aa: CASSQERASRYNEQFF; v_call: TRBV4-1; d_call: .; j_call: TRBJ2-1; clone_size: .